The following is a T cell receptor beta chain sequence with its context. Its antigen remains unknown. The RNA input was about 0.45 to 1 ug, and it was reverse transcribed with random hexamers. The authors amplified TCR beta CDR3 across 54 Vbeta and 13 Jbeta using immunoSEQ multiplex PCR. One entry per CDR3 protein results from TCRdb running MiXCR on the immunoSEQ multiplex PCR reads. Of some 120,000 distinct CDR3 sequences listed, roughly 96% are singletons. Sequencing targeted TCR beta in blood CD8+ and CD4+ T cells. Both CD4+ and CD8+ T cells were negatively isolated, and TEMRA cells underwent FACS enrichment. These data belong to a study of CD8 T cells in Susac syndrome. V lost 6 bases and J lost 2, with 9 bases in between. Germline V gives CDR1 LNHDA, CDR2 SQIVND (reference sequence). The CDR3 runs 13 residues. Study outcomes and limitations: TCR sequencing and HLA analysis covered a relatively small number of individuals.

The genes are TRBV19 and TRBJ2-3; no firm D call. What was sequenced was CD4+ T cells from PBMCs. The receptor's source is a human donor in good health. The CDR3 protein is CASRKVLTDTQYF. The DNA for the CDR3 is TGTGCCAGTAGGAAAGTACTCACAGATACGCAGTATTTT. Together with reference TRBV19 and TRBJ2-3, the CDR3 gives the full variable domain: DGGITQSPKYLFRKEGQNVTLSCEQNLNHDAMYWYRQDPGQGLRLIYYSQIVNDFQKGDIAEGYSVSREKKESFPLTVTSAQKNPTAFYLCASRKVLTDTQYFGPGTRLTVL.